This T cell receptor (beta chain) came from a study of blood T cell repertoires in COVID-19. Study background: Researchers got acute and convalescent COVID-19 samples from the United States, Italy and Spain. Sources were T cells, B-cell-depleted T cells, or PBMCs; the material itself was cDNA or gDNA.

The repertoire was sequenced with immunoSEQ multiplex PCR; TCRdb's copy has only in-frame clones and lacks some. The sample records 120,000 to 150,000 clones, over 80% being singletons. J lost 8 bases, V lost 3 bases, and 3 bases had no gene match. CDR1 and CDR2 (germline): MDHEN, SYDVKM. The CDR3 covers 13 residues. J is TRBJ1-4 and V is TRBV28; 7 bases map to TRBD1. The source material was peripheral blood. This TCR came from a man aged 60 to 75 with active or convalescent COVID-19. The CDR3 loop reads CASSLLRGEKLFF. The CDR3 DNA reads TGTGCCAGCAGTTTGCTCAGGGGGGAAAAACTGTTTTTT.